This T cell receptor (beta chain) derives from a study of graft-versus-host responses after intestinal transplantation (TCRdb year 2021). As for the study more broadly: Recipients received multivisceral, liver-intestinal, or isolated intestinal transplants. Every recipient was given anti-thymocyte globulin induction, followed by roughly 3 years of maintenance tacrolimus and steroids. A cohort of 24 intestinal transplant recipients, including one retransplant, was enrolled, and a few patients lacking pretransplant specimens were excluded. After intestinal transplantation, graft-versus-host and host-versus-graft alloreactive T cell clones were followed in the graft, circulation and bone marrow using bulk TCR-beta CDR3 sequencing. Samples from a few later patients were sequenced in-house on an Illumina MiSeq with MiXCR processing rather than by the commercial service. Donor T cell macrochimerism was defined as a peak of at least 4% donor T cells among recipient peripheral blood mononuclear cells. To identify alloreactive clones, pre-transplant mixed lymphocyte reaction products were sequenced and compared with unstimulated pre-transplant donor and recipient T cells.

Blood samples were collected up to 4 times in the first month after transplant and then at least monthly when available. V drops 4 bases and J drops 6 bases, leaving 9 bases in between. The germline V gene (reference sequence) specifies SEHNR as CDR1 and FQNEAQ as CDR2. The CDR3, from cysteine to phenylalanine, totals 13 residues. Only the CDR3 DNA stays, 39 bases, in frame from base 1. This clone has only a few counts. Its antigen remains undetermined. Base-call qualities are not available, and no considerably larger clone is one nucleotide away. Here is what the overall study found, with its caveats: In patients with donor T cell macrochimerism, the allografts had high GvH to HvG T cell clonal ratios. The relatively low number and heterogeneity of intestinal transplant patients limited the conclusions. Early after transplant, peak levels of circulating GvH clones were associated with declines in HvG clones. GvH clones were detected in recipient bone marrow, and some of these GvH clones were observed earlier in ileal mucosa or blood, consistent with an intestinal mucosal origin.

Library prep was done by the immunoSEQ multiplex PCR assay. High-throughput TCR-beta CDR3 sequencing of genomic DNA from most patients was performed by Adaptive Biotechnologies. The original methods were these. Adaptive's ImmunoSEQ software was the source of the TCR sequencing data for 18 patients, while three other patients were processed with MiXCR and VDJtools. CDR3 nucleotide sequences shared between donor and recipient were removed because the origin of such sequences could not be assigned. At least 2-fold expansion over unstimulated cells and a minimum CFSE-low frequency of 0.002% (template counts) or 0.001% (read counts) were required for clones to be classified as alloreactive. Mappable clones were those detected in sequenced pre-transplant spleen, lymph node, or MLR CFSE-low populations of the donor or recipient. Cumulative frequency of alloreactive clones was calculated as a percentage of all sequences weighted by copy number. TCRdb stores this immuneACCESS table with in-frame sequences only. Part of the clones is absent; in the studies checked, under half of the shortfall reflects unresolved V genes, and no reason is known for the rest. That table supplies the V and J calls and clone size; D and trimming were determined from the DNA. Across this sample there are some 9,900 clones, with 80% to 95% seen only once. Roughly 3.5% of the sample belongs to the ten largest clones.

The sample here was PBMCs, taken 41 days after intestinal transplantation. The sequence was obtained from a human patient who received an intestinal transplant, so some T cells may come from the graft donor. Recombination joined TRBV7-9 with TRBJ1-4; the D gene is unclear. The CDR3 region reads CASSSGRYEKLFF. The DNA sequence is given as TGTGCCAGCAGCTCAGGACGTTATGAAAAACTGTTTTTT. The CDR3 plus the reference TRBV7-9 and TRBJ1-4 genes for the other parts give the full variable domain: DTGVSQNPRHKITKRGQNVTFRCDPISEHNRLYWYRQTLGQGPEFLTYFQNEAQLEKSRLLSDRFSAERPKGSFSTLEIQRTEQGDSAMYLCASSSGRYEKLFFGSGTQLSVL.